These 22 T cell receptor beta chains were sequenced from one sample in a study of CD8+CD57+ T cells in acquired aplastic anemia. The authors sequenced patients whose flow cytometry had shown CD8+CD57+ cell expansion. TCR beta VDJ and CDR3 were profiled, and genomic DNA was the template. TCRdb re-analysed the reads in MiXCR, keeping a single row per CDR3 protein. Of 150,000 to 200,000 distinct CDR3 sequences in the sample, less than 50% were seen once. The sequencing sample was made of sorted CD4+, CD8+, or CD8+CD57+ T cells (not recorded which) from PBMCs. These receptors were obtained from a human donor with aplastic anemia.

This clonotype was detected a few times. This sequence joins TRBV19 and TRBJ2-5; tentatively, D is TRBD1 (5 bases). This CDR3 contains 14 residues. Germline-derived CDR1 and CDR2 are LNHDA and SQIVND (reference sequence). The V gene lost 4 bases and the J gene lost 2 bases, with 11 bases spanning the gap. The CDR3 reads CASSTDTTQETQYF. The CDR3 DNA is TGTGCCAGTAGTACGGACACTACTCAAGAGACCCAGTACTTC.

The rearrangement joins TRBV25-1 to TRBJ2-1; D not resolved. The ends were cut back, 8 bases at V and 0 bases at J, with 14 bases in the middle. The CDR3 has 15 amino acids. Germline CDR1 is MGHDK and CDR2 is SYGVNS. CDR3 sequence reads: CASRADSNSYNEQFF. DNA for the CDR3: TGTGCCAGCCGGGCGGATAGTAACTCCTACAATGAGCAGTTCTTC.

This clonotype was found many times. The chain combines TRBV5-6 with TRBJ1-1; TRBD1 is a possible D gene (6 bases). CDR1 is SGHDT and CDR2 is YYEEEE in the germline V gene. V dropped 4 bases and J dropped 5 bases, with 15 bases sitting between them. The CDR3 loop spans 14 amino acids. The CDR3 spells CASSHYREWTEAFF. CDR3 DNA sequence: TGTGCCAGCAGCCATTACAGGGAATGGACTGAAGCTTTCTTT. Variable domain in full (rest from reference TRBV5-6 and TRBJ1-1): DAGVTQSPTHLIKTRGQQVTLRCSPKSGHDTVSWYQQALGQGPQFIFQYYEEEERQRGNFPDRFSGHQFPNYSSELNVNALLLGDSALYLCASSHYREWTEAFFGQGTRLTVV.

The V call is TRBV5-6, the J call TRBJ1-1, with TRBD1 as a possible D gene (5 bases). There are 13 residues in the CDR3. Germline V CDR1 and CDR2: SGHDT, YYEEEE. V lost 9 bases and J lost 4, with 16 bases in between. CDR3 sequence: CATSGTGRTEAFF. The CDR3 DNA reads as TGTGCCACCTCCGGGACGGGGCGCACTGAAGCTTTCTTT.

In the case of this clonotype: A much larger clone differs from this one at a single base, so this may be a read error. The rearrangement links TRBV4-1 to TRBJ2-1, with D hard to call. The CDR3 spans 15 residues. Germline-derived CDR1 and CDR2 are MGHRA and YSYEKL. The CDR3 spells CASSQDRTGYNEQLF. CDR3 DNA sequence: TGCGCCAGCAGCCAAGATAGGACGGGCTACAATGAGCAGCTCTTC.

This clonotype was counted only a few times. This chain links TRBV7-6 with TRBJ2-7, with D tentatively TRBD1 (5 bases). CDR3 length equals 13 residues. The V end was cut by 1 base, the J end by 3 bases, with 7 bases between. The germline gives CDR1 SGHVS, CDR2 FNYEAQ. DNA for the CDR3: TGTGCCAGCAGCTTAGGTAGGGGCTACGAGCAGTACTTC. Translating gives CASSLGRGYEQYF.

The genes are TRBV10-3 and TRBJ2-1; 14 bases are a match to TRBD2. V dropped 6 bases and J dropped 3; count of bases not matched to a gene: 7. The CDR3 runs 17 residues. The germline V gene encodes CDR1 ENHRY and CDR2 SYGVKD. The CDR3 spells CAIRGLAGERGYNEQFF. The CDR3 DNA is TGTGCCATCAGGGGACTAGCGGGAGAACGGGGCTACAATGAGCAGTTCTTC.

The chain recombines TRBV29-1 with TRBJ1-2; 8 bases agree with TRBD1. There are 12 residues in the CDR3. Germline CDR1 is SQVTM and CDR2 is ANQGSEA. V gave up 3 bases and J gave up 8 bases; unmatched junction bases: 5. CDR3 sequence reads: CSVDKQGGGYTF. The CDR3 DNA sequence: TGCAGCGTTGACAAACAGGGGGGAGGCTACACCTTC.

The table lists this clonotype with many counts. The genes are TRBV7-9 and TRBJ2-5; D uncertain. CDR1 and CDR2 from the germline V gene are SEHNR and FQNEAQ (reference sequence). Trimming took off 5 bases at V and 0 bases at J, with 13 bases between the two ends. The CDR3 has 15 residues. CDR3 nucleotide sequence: TGTGCCAGCAGCACCGGACGGAGCTACCAAGAGACCCAGTACTTC. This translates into CASSTGRSYQETQYF. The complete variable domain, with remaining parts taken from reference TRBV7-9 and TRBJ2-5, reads DTGVSQNPRHKITKRGQNVTFRCDPISEHNRLYWYRQTLGQGPEFLTYFQNEAQLEKSRLLSDRFSAERPKGSFSTLEIQRTEQGDSAMYLCASSTGRSYQETQYFGPGTRLLVL.

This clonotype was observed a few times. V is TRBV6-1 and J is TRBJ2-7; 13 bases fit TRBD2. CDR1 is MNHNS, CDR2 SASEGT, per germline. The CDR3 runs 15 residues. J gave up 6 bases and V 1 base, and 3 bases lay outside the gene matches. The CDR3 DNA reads TGTGCCAGCAGTGAAGGGACTAGCGGGAGTGTCGAGCAGTACTTC. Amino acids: CASSEGTSGSVEQYF.

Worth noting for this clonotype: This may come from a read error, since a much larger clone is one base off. Here the CDR3 reads CASSLEYDEQFF. CDR3 in DNA: TGCGCCAGCAGCTTGGAGTACGATGAGCAGTTCTTC. This chain joins TRBV5-1 and TRBJ2-1, with D hard to call. The V gene lost 0 bases and the J gene lost 8 bases, with 6 bases spanning the gap. CDR1 SGHRS and CDR2 YFSETQ come from the germline V gene. The CDR3 runs to 12 residues.

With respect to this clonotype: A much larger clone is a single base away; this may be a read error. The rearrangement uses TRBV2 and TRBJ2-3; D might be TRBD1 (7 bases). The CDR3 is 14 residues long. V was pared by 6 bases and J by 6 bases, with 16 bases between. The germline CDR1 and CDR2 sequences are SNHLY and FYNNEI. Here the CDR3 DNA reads TGTGCCAGCAGGTGGCTACCAGGGGGGGATACGCAGTATTTT. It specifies CASRWLPGGDTQYF.

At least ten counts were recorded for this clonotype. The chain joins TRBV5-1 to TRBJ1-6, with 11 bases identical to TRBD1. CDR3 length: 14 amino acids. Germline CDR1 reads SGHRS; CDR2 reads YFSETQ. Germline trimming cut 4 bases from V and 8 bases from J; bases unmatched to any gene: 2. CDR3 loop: CASSLGQGDSPLHF. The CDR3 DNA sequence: TGCGCCAGCAGCCTGGGACAGGGGGATTCACCCCTCCACTTT.

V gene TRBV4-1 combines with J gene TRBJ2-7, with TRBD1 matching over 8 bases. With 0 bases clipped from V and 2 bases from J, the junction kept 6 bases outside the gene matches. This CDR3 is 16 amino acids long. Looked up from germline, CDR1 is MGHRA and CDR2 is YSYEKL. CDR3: CASSQDFRTGTYEQYF. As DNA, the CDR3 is TGCGCCAGCAGCCAAGACTTCCGGACAGGGACCTACGAGCAGTACTTC.

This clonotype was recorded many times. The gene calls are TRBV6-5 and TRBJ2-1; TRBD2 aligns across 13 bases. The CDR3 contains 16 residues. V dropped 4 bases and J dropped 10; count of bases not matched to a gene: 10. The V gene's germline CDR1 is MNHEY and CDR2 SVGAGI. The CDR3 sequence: CASSLSRLAGGLEQFF. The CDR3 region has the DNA TGTGCCAGCAGTTTATCCCGACTAGCGGGAGGTCTGGAGCAGTTCTTC.

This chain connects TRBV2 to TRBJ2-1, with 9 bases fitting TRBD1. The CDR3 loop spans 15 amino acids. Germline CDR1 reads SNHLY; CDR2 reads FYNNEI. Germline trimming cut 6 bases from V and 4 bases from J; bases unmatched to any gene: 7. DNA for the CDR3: TGTGCCAGCAGACTACCGGGACAGGGTTACAATGAGCAGTTCTTC. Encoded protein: CASRLPGQGYNEQFF.

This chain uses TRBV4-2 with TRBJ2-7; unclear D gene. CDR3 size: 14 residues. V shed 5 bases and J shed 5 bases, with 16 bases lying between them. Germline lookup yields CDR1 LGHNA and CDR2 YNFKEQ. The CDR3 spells CASSSRPGEDEQYF. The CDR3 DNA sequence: TGTGCCAGCAGCTCCCGGCCTGGAGAGGACGAGCAGTACTTC.

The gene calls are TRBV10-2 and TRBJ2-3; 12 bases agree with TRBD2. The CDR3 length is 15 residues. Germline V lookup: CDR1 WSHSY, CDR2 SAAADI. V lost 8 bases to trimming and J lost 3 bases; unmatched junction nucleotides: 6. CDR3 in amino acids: CASRRLAGDTDTQYF. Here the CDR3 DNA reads TGCGCCAGCCGACGACTAGCGGGGGATACAGATACGCAGTATTTT.

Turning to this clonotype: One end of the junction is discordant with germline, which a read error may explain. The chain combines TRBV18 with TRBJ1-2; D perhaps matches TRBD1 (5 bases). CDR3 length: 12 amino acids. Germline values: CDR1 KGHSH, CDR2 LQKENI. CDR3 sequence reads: CAGSPNGGGYTF. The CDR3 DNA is TGTGCCGGCTCACCAAACGGGGGTGGCTACACCTTC. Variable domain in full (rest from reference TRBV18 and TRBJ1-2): NAGVMQNPRHLVRRRGQEARLRCSPMKGHSHVYWYRQLPEEGLKFMVYLQKENIIDESGMPKERFSAEFPKEGPSILRIQQVVRGDSAAYFCAGSPNGGGYTFGSGTRLTVV.

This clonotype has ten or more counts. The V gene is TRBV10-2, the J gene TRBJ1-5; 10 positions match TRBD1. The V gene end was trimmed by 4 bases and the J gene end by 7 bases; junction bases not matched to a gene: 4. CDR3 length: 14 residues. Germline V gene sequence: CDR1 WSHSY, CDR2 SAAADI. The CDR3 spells CASSVTGGQQPQHF. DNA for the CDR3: TGCGCCAGCAGTGTGACAGGGGGCCAGCAGCCCCAGCATTTT.

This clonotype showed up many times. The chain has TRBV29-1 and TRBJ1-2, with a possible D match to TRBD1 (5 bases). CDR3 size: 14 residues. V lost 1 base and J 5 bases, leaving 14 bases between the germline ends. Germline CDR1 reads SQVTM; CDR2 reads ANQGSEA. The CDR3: CSVEASDRGYGYTF. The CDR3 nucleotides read TGCAGCGTTGAAGCCTCAGACAGAGGATATGGCTACACCTTC.

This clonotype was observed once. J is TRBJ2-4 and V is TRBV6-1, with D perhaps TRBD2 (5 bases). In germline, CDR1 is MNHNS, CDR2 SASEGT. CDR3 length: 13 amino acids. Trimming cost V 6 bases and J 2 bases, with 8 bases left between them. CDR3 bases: TGTGCCAGCAGCCGGGGTCCCAAAAACATTCAGTACTTC. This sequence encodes CASSRGPKNIQYF.